This T cell receptor beta chain was sequenced during a study of blood T cell repertoires in COVID-19. V lost 5 bases and J lost 5, with 15 bases in between. The CDR3 covers 14 residues. Germline CDR1 is SGHTA and CDR2 is FQGNSA. Assay used: immunoSEQ multiplex PCR; TCRdb lists only in-frame clones, some missing. The data contain hundreds of thousands of clones, about 90% of them seen just once; the ten biggest clones take up over 0.2%. The rearrangement links TRBV7-2 to TRBJ1-1; D is possibly TRBD1 (6 bases). Specimen: peripheral blood. The TCR comes from a woman aged 18-30 years with acute or convalescent COVID-19. The DNA of the CDR3 is TGTGCCAGCAGCATCACAGGGATGTGGACTGAAGCTTTCTTT. Amino acids: CASSITGMWTEAFF.